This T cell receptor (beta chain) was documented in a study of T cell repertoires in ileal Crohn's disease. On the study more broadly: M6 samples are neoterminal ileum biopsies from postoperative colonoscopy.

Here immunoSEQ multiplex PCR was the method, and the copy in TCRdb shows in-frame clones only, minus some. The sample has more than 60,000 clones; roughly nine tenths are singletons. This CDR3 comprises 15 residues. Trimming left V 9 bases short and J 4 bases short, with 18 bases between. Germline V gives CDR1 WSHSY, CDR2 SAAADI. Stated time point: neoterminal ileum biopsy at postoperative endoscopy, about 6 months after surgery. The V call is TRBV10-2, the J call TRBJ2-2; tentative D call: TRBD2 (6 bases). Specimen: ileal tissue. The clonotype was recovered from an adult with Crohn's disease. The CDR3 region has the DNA TGCGCCAGTAGACGGACTGTGGAGGGCACCGGGGAGCTGTTTTTT. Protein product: CASRRTVEGTGELFF.